This T cell receptor beta chain was captured in a study of blood T cells in healthy people across ages. General study findings and limits: Estimated diversity, derived from one million T cells, was regarded as an underestimate.

Deletions cut 2 bases from V and 7 bases from J, with 11 bases between. From germline, CDR1 is KGHSH and CDR2 LQKENI. CDR3 length: 13 residues. Points on this clonotype: The antigen is unknown.

A J-beta primer mix and a sample-barcoded 5' primer were used in a second PCR of about 7 to 12 cycles. TCRdb used MiXCR to reprocess the 5' RACE reads, holding one entry per CDR3 protein. Altogether around 1,500,000 distinct CDR3 sequences are present, roughly 27% being singletons, with the ten largest covering roughly 8.2%. Each sample yielded at least 6 million isolated PBMCs. V and J are TRBV18 and TRBJ1-1; D unclear. This clonotype was obtained from a woman in her 30s in good health. Sequenced: blood. The CDR3 loop is CASSPGLGIEAFF. The CDR3 nucleotides read TGTGCCAGCTCACCAGGGCTGGGGATTGAAGCTTTCTTT. Full variable domain (rest looked up from reference TRBV18 and TRBJ1-1): NAGVMQNPRHLVRRRGQEARLRCSPMKGHSHVYWYRQLPEEGLKFMVYLQKENIIDESGMPKERFSAEFPKEGPSILRIQQVVRGDSAAYFCASSPGLGIEAFFGQGTRLTVV.